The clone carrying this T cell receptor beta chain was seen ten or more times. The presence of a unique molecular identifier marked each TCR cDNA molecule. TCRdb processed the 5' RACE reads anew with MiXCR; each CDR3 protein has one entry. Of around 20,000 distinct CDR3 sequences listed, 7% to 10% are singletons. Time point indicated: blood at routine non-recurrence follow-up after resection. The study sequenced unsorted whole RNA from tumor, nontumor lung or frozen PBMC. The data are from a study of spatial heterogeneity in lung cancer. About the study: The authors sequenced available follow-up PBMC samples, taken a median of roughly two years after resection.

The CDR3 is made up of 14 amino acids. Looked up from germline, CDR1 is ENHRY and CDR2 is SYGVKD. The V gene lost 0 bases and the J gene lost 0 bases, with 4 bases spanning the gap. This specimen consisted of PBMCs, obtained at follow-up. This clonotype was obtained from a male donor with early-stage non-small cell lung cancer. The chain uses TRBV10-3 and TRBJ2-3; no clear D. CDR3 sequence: CAISESDSTDTQYF. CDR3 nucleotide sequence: TGTGCCATCAGTGAGTCGGACAGCACAGATACGCAGTATTTT.